Presented here are 24 T cell receptor beta chains from one specimen sequenced in a study of T-cell reconstitution after alpha-beta-depleted transplantation in children. Using unique molecular identifiers, the investigators prepared the TCRbeta library. From the PCR reads, TCRdb called clonotypes with MiXCR, one entry per CDR3 protein. The sample shows about 610,000 distinct CDR3 sequences, roughly a tenth of them seen only once. The sample was PBMCs from the stem cell graft donor, taken from the stem cell graft. These receptors were taken from a human donor who donated a stem cell graft to a child with acute myeloid leukemia.

This clonotype appeared many times. CDR3: CSAGMGNQPQHF. The CDR3 coding sequence is TGCAGCGCAGGGATGGGCAATCAGCCCCAGCATTTT. The chain combines TRBV29-1 with TRBJ1-5; the D gene is possibly TRBD1 (5 bases). V lost 7 bases to trimming and J lost 2 bases, with 9 bases between them. This CDR3 is built from 12 residues. Germline CDR1 SQVTM, CDR2 ANQGSEA.

The rearrangement joins TRBV24-1 to TRBJ2-1, with TRBD1 matching 9 bases. The ends lost 3 bases at V and 6 bases at J; junction bases unmatched: 11. Germline values: CDR1 KGHDR, CDR2 SFDVKD. The CDR3 sequence is 17 residues long. The CDR3 loop reads CATSDPSPGQGSNEQFF. For the CDR3, the DNA is TGTGCCACCAGTGATCCCTCTCCGGGACAGGGTAGCAATGAGCAGTTCTTC.

This clonotype was detected only once. The J gene is TRBJ1-1, the V gene TRBV6-1, with a possible D match to TRBD1 (5 bases). Germline V gene data show CDR1 as MNHNS and CDR2 as SASEGT. The V end was cut by 6 bases, the J end by 1 base, with 15 bases between. The CDR3 totals 15 residues. CDR3 residues: CASRPFGGGNTEAFF. The CDR3 DNA sequence: TGTGCCAGCAGACCATTCGGGGGGGGGAACACTGAAGCTTTCTTT.

The V and J genes are TRBV20-1 and TRBJ2-5, with 7 nucleotides matching TRBD1. Trimming at V came to 0 bases and at J to 0 bases, leaving 13 bases not matched to a gene. The CDR3 contains 18 residues. Germline V CDR1 and CDR2: DFQATT, SNEGSKA (reference sequence). The CDR3 nucleotides read TGCAGTGCTAGAGATCTAAAAATAGGGGGCAGAGACCAAGAGACCCAGTACTTC. Encoded protein: CSARDLKIGGRDQETQYF.

This clonotype was counted a few times. This sequence joins TRBV20-1 and TRBJ2-7, with 7 positions matching TRBD2. The trim removed 5 bases at V and 0 bases at J, leaving 10 bases unmatched. This CDR3 has 15 residues. In germline, CDR1 is DFQATT, CDR2 SNEGSKA (reference sequence). CDR3 bases: TGCAGTGCTCCCCGATGGGGGGACTACTCCTACGAGCAGTACTTC. Its translation is CSAPRWGDYSYEQYF.

This clonotype turned up a few times. This chain uses TRBV28 with TRBJ2-1; 11 bases map to TRBD2. Germline CDR1 is MDHEN and CDR2 is SYDVKM. The CDR3 extends over 15 amino acids. V lost 7 bases and J lost 6; bases outside the gene matches: 8. The CDR3 protein is CASNRLAGGTNEQFF. The CDR3 region has the DNA TGTGCCAGCAACAGGCTAGCGGGAGGTACCAATGAGCAGTTCTTC.

V usage is TRBV5-1 and J usage is TRBJ2-3; possibly TRBD1 or TRBD2 for D (5 bases each). V was clipped by 1 base and J by 2 bases, with 8 bases between them. The V gene's germline CDR1 is SGHRS and CDR2 YFSETQ. This CDR3 spans 14 amino acids. The DNA for the CDR3 is TGCGCCAGCAGCTTGCCGGGGCACACAGATACGCAGTATTTT. This encodes CASSLPGHTDTQYF.

V and J are TRBV5-1 and TRBJ1-1, with D tentatively TRBD1 (6 bases). Germline lookup yields CDR1 SGHRS and CDR2 YFSETQ. V was pared by 6 bases and J by 1 base, with 10 bases between. The CDR3 has 13 residues. DNA of the CDR3: TGCGCCAGCACCTCGACAGGGAACACTGAAGCTTTCTTT. This translates into CASTSTGNTEAFF. Full variable domain (rest looked up from reference TRBV5-1 and TRBJ1-1): KAGVTQTPRYLIKTRGQQVTLSCSPISGHRSVSWYQQTPGQGLQFLFEYFSETQRNKGNFPGRFSGRQFSNSRSEMNVSTLELGDSALYLCASTSTGNTEAFFGQGTRLTVV.

This clonotype was observed a handful of times. The chain is built from TRBV20-1 and TRBJ1-1, with no clear D. This CDR3 comprises 14 residues. Per germline, CDR1 DFQATT and CDR2 SNEGSKA (reference sequence). V lost 0 bases and J 5 bases, leaving 13 bases between the germline ends. CDR3 protein: CSARDRAAWTEAFF. In DNA form, the CDR3 reads TGCAGTGCTAGAGATCGGGCAGCTTGGACTGAAGCTTTCTTT.

This clonotype was detected ten times or more. The chain has TRBV5-6 and TRBJ2-3; 7 nucleotides align to TRBD2. CDR3 length equals 15 residues. Trimming took 1 base from V and 2 from J; bases not matched to a gene: 4. Germline CDR1 and CDR2: SGHDT and YYEEEE. CDR3 sequence reads: CASSLKRDFTDTQYF. The CDR3 nucleotides read TGTGCCAGCAGCTTGAAGCGGGACTTCACAGATACGCAGTATTTT.

The rearrangement links TRBV6-5 to TRBJ2-7, with 7 bases matching TRBD2. Germline trimming cut 0 bases from V and 3 bases from J; bases unmatched to any gene: 2. The CDR3 extends over 14 amino acids. Germline CDR1 and CDR2: MNHEY and SVGAGI. The CDR3 is CASSYSASGYEQYF. For the CDR3, the DNA is TGTGCCAGCAGTTACTCGGCTAGCGGCTACGAGCAGTACTTC.

This clonotype was seen repeatedly, ten times or more. The chain couples TRBV5-1 to TRBJ1-1; the D gene is possibly TRBD1 (6 bases). The germline V gene has CDR1 SGHRS and CDR2 YFSETQ. This CDR3 spans 16 amino acids. V shed 3 bases and J shed 2 bases, with 17 bases lying between them. CDR3 amino acids: CASSSQLAGANTEAFF. As DNA, the CDR3 is TGCGCCAGCAGCTCGCAACTTGCGGGGGCCAACACTGAAGCTTTCTTT.

This clonotype has ten or more counts. The chain recombines TRBV10-3 with TRBJ2-3; TRBD1 is a possible D gene (6 bases). From germline, CDR1 is ENHRY and CDR2 SYGVKD. V was trimmed by 2 bases and J by 4 bases, leaving 7 bases between them. CDR3 length equals 13 residues. The CDR3 sequence is CAISEPGADTQYF. The DNA for the CDR3 is TGTGCCATCAGTGAGCCAGGGGCAGATACGCAGTATTTT.

This clonotype was counted a few times. CDR3 nucleotides: TGTGCCAGCAGCTTCCAGACTCCCACAGATACGCAGTATTTT. Protein product: CASSFQTPTDTQYF. The J gene is TRBJ2-3, the V gene TRBV7-2; D remains unclear. Germline assignment: CDR1 SGHTA and CDR2 FQGNSA. V was pared by 3 bases and J by 2 bases, with 9 bases between. The CDR3 extends over 14 amino acids.

This clonotype was seen many times. The genes are TRBV12-3 or TRBV12-4 and TRBJ1-3; perhaps TRBD1 as D (6 bases). The CDR3 covers 12 residues. V lost 3 bases and J lost 15, with 15 bases in between. DNA of the CDR3: TGTGCCAGCAGTTTGGGTCAGACAGGAAGATATTTT. This translates into CASSLGQTGRYF.

In this sample, this clonotype turned up a few times. This sequence joins TRBV20-1 and TRBJ1-1; D is uncertain. From germline, CDR1 is DFQATT and CDR2 SNEGSKA (reference sequence). The CDR3 covers 14 residues. V gave up 0 bases and J gave up 0 bases, with 8 bases separating them. CDR3 DNA sequence: TGCAGTGCTAGAGATATAGCACTGAACACTGAAGCTTTCTTT. Amino acid sequence: CSARDIALNTEAFF.

This clonotype was recorded a few times. The rearrangement links TRBV12-3 or TRBV12-4 to TRBJ2-1; a weak D match, TRBD1 (5 bases). The CDR3 consists of 14 residues. Trimming took off 7 bases at V and 8 bases at J, with 18 bases between the two ends. CDR3 residues: CASTGQSTRDEQFF. The CDR3 DNA is TGTGCCAGCACCGGTCAAAGCACCAGGGATGAGCAGTTCTTC.

A few counts support this clonotype. V is TRBV9 and J is TRBJ1-1; 7 nucleotides line up with TRBD1. This CDR3 spans 16 amino acids. The J segment lost 1 base and the V segment lost 3 bases, leaving 9 bases of the junction unmatched. From germline, CDR1 is SGDLS and CDR2 YYNGEE. The CDR3 sequence: CASSADNRGWNTEAFF. As DNA, the CDR3 is TGTGCCAGCAGCGCCGATAACAGGGGATGGAACACTGAAGCTTTCTTT.

V is TRBV28 and J is TRBJ2-1; 10 nucleotides line up with TRBD2. Germline CDR1 and CDR2: MDHEN and SYDVKM. Trimming at V came to 8 bases and at J to 7 bases, leaving 11 bases not matched to a gene. The CDR3 spans 15 residues. The CDR3 here is CASASSGTSVNEQFF. CDR3 sequence (DNA): TGTGCCAGCGCTTCCTCCGGGACTAGCGTGAATGAGCAGTTCTTC.

This clonotype was picked up a small number of times. The V call is TRBV7-8, the J call TRBJ1-5; D is uncertain. Between the trimmed V and J ends, which lost 5 bases and 5 bases, there was a span of 13 bases. Germline assignment: CDR1 SGHVS and CDR2 FQNEAQ. The CDR3 runs to 14 residues. The CDR3 nucleotides read TGTGCCAGCAGCCGCGGGGAAGTAGATCAGCCCCAGCATTTT. Translated, it gives CASSRGEVDQPQHF.

The sample holds a few counts of this clonotype. This chain uses TRBV20-1 with TRBJ2-5; no reliable D call. V lost 0 bases and J 1 base, leaving 6 bases between the germline ends. There are 13 residues in the CDR3. The germline V gene encodes CDR1 DFQATT and CDR2 SNEGSKA (reference sequence). The CDR3 reads CSAREYSQETQYF. In DNA, the CDR3 is TGCAGTGCTAGAGAGTACAGCCAAGAGACCCAGTACTTC.

In DNA form, the CDR3 reads TGTGCCAGCAGCCATGGAGGGCTTGGGGGTGAGCAGTTCTTC. Translating gives CASSHGGLGGEQFF. V and J are TRBV7-8 and TRBJ2-1, with D perhaps matching TRBD2 (6 bases). This CDR3 region has 14 residues. Trimming took 5 bases from V and 9 from J, leaving 17 bases between them. Germline V gene sequence: CDR1 SGHVS, CDR2 FQNEAQ.

This clonotype was observed a handful of times. The chain is built from TRBV28 and TRBJ1-2, with 9 bases identical to TRBD1. J gave up 4 bases and V 6 bases, and 9 bases lay outside the gene matches. The CDR3 spans 15 residues. The germline CDR1 and CDR2 sequences are MDHEN and SYDVKM. As DNA, the CDR3 is TGTGCCAGCAGGAAAGACAGGGGGAAAATCTATGGCTACACCTTC. It specifies CASRKDRGKIYGYTF.

V usage is TRBV29-1 and J usage is TRBJ1-1; D gene ambiguous. V was cut by 4 bases and J by 2 bases, with 14 bases left in between. The CDR3 is 14 amino acids. Germline CDR1 reads SQVTM; CDR2 reads ANQGSEA. In nucleotides, the CDR3 is TGCAGCGTTGTGGTCCTAGGTGAAAACACTGAAGCTTTCTTT. Translating gives CSVVVLGENTEAFF.